Here is one T cell receptor beta chain with its context. Germline values: CDR1 MNHEY, CDR2 SVGAGI. The CDR3 extends over 14 amino acids. Trimming took off 0 bases at V and 2 bases at J, with 7 bases between the two ends. This entry comes from a study of blood T cell repertoires in COVID-19. Repertoires were generated with immunoSEQ multiplex PCR, while TCRdb's copy carries only in-frame clones and drops some. The repertoire holds tens of thousands of clones, approximately 90% seen once, with more than 6% in the top ten. The chain combines TRBV6-5 with TRBJ1-1; no clear D. Specimen: peripheral blood. This sequence originates from an older woman with COVID-19, enrolled during active disease. The CDR3 spells CASSYSKANTEAFF. The CDR3 nucleotides read TGTGCCAGCAGTTACTCGAAAGCAAACACTGAAGCTTTCTTT.